A single sample gave rise to the 2 T cell receptor beta chains below, sequenced in a study of blood T cell repertoires in COVID-19. Clones were sequenced by immunoSEQ multiplex PCR, and TCRdb holds only the in-frame ones, with some missing. The sample holds some 330,000 clones; about 89% are singletons and the top ten take approximately 1.9%. The sequenced sample consisted of PBMCs or T cells enriched from blood (not recorded which). The receptors derive from a middle-aged man in a cohort exposed to, infected with or recovered from COVID-19 (not recorded which).

The chain combines TRBV27 with TRBJ1-2; no clear D gene. The CDR3 runs 12 residues. Per germline, CDR1 MNHEY and CDR2 SMNVEV (reference sequence). Trimming removed 5 bases from V and 5 bases from J, with 9 bases in between. CDR3 loop: CASSHGPYGYTF. For the CDR3, the DNA is TGTGCCAGCAGTCATGGCCCGTATGGCTACACCTTC.

The DNA of the CDR3 is TGTGCCAGCAGTTTTAGCGGGAGACCCTACAATGAGCAGTTCTTC. Protein sequence: CASSFSGRPYNEQFF. This chain connects TRBV9 to TRBJ2-1, with 9 bases fitting TRBD2. V shed 5 bases and J 2 bases; nucleotides not matched to a gene: 5. The CDR3 totals 15 residues. Germline assignment: CDR1 SGDLS and CDR2 YYNGEE. The variable domain in full, completed from reference TRBV9 and TRBJ2-1, reads DSGVTQTPKHLITATGQRVTLRCSPRSGDLSVYWYQQSLDQGLQFLIQYYNGEERAKGNILERFSAQQFPDLHSELNLSSLELGDSALYFCASSFSGRPYNEQFFGPGTRLTVL.